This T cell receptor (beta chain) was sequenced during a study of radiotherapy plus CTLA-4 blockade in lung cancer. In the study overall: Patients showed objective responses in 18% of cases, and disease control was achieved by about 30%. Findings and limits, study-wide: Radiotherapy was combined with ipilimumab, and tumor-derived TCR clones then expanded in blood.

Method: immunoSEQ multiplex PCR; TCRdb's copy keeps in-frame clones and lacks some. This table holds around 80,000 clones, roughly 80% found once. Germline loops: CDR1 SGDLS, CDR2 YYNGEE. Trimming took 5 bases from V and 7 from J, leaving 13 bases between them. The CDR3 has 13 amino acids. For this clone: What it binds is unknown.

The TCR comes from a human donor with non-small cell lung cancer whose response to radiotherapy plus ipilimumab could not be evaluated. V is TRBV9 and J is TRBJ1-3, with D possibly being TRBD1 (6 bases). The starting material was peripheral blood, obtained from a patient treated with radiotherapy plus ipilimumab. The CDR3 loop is CASSPWTANTIYF. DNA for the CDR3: TGTGCCAGCAGTCCCTGGACAGCCAACACCATATATTTT.